Shown below are 3 T cell receptor beta chains from a single sample sequenced in a study of T-cell memory formation after mild COVID-19. TCRdb analysed the 5' RACE reads with MiXCR anew, one entry per CDR3 protein. The sample lists 450,000 to 650,000 distinct CDR3 sequences, more than 15% occurring once. The sequencing input was PBMCs or a T cell subset sorted from them (not recorded which). These receptors originate from an adult woman who had mild COVID-19 (a few samples of this study predate the infection). Cell type and time point are not known.

In the case of this clonotype: A read error may produce the germline difference seen at one junction end. Here the CDR3 reads CASSLSPSPAGF. CDR3 sequence (DNA): TGTGCCAGCAGTTTATCCCCCTCCCCGGCAGGCTTC. The chain carries TRBV12-3 or TRBV12-4 and TRBJ2-7; D remains ambiguous. CDR3 size: 12 residues.

The V gene is TRBV30, the J gene TRBJ1-5; 9 nucleotides align to TRBD1. The V and J ends lost 2 bases and 0 bases, in that order; junction bases with no gene match: 2. The CDR3 runs to 15 residues. Germline lookup yields CDR1 GTSNPN and CDR2 SVGIG (reference sequence). The CDR3 region has the DNA TGTGCCTGGAGTCTGGGACAGGGTAGCAATCAGCCCCAGCATTTT. Translation gives CAWSLGQGSNQPQHF.

V gene TRBV12-3 or TRBV12-4 combines with J gene TRBJ2-7; 7 bases fit TRBD1. The CDR3 runs 14 residues. The V segment lost 5 bases and the J segment 2 bases; nucleotides outside the gene matches: 6. In nucleotides, the CDR3 is TGTGCCAGCAGTACGGGACAGAGACCCTACGAGCAGTACTTC. Its protein is CASSTGQRPYEQYF.